Described below is a single TCR beta chain sequence and its context. This entry is derived from a study of PD-1 blockade in classical Hodgkin lymphoma. All trial patients relapsed after autologous stem cell transplantation. The table came from immunoSEQ multiplex PCR; TCRdb's copy has only in-frame clones and leaves some out. The sample holds 46,000 or so clones, around nine tenths seen once. The CDR3 has 15 amino acids. Trimming at V came to 6 bases and at J to 4 bases, leaving 8 bases not matched to a gene. The germline gives CDR1 ENHRY, CDR2 SYGVKD. The clonotype comes from a human donor with classical Hodgkin lymphoma. The genes are TRBV10-3 and TRBJ1-3; 8 bases are shared with TRBD1. The input for sequencing was peripheral blood mononuclear cells (PBMCs), taken at baseline. The CDR3 region is CAIRTGQGSGNTIYF. CDR3 DNA: TGTGCCATCAGGACCGGACAGGGATCGGGAAACACCATATATTTT.